This TCR beta chain stems from a study of T cells after yellow fever vaccination. The study, taken as a whole, reports: Sorted repertoires could include abundant contaminating clonotypes from bulk cells. The secondary response peaked faster, at day 5 versus 15, but was weaker.

TCRdb used MiXCR to reprocess the 5' RACE reads, holding one entry per CDR3 protein. The table shows 450,000 to 650,000 distinct CDR3 sequences, with 20% to 25% occurring only once. As regards this clonotype: Its specificity is not known.

Germline V gives CDR1 DFQATT, CDR2 SNEGSKA (reference sequence). The CDR3 runs to 12 residues. Trimming stripped 6 bases from V and 1 base from J, with 9 bases between. Sequences were derived from PBMCs, sampled roughly 20 days after the first yellow fever vaccination. The sequence was obtained from a man between 18 and 35 years old who received the YFV17D yellow fever vaccine. The V call is TRBV20-1, the J call TRBJ1-1; unclear D gene. In DNA form, the CDR3 reads TGCAGTGCCCGCGCGGAGAACACTGAAGCTTTCTTT. Residues: CSARAENTEAFF.